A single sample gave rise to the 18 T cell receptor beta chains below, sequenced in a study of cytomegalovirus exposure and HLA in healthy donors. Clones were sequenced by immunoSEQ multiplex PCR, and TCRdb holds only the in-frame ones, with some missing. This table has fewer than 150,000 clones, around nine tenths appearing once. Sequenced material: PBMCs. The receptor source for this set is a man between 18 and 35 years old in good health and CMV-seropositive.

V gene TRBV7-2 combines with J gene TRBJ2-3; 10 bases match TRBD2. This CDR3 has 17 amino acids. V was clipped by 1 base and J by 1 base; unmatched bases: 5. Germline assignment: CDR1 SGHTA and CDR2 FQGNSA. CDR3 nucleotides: TGTGCCAGCAGCTTAGAGACTAGCGGGCGACGCACAGATACGCAGTATTTT. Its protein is CASSLETSGRRTDTQYF.

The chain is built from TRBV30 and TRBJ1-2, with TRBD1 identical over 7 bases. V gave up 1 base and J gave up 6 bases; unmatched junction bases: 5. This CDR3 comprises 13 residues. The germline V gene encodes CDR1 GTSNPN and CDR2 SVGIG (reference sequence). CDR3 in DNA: TGTGCCTGGAGTGCGGCGACAGGGAATGGCTACACCTTC. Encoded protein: CAWSAATGNGYTF.

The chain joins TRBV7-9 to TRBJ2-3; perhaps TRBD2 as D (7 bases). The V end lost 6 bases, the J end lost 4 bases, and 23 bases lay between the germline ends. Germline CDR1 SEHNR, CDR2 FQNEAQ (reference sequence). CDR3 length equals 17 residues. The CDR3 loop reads CASRPNPGGRKADTQYF. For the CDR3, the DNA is TGTGCCAGCAGGCCTAATCCGGGGGGCCGGAAAGCAGATACGCAGTATTTT.

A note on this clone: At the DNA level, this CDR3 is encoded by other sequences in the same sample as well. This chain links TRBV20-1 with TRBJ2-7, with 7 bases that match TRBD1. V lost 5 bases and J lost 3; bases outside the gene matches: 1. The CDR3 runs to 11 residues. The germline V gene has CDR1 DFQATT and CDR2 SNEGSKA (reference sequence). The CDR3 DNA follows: TGCAGTGCTCGGGACAGCTACGAGCAGTACTTC. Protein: CSARDSYEQYF.

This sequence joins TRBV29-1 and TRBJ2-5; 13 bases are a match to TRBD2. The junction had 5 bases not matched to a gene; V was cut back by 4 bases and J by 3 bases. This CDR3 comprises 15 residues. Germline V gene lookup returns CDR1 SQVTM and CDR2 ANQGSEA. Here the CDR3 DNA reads TGCAGCGTTGTTTTCACTAGCGGGGGGGAAGAGACCCAGTACTTC. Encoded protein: CSVVFTSGGEETQYF.

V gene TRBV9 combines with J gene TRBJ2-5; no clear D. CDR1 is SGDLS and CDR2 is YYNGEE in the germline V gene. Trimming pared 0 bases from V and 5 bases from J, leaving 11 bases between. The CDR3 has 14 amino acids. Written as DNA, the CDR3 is TGTGCCAGCAGCGTAGGAAGTAGTCGGGAGACCCAGTACTTC. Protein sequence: CASSVGSSRETQYF. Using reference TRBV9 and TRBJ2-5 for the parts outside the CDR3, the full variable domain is DSGVTQTPKHLITATGQRVTLRCSPRSGDLSVYWYQQSLDQGLQFLIQYYNGEERAKGNILERFSAQQFPDLHSELNLSSLELGDSALYFCASSVGSSRETQYFGPGTRLLVL.

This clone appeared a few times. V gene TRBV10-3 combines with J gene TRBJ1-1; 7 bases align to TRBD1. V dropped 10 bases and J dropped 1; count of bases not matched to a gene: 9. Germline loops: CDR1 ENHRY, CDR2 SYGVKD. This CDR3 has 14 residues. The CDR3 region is CATRQGGENTEAFF. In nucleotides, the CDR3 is TGTGCCACCCGACAGGGTGGGGAGAACACTGAAGCTTTCTTT.

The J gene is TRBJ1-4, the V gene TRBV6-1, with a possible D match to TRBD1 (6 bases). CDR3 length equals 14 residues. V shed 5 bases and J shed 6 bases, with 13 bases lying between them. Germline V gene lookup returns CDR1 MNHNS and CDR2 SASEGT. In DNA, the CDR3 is TGTGCCAGCAGTTATGGGACAAGCGATGAAAAACTGTTTTTT. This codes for CASSYGTSDEKLFF.

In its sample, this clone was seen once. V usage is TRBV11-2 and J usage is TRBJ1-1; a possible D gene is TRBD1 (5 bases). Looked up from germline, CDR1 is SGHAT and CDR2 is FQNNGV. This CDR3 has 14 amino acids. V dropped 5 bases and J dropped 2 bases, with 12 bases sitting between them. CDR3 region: CASSRGTENTEAFF. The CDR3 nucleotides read TGTGCCAGCAGCCGCGGGACGGAAAACACTGAAGCTTTCTTT. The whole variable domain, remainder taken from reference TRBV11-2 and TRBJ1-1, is EAGVAQSPRYKIIEKRQSVAFWCNPISGHATLYWYQQILGQGPKLLIQFQNNGVVDDSQLPKDRFSAERLKGVDSTLKIQPAKLEDSAVYLCASSRGTENTEAFFGQGTRLTVV.

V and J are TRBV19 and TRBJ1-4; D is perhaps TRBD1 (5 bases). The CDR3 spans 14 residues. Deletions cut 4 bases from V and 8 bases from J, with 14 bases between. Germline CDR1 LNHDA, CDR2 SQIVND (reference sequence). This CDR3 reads CASSNRGGGEKLFF. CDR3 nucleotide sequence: TGTGCCAGTAGTAATCGTGGGGGAGGAGAAAAACTGTTTTTT.

The CDR3 DNA is TGTGCCAGCAGCGTAGTTGGGGGGTCGGAGCAGTTCTTC. It is translated as CASSVVGGSEQFF. This chain joins TRBV9 and TRBJ2-1; D is possibly TRBD2 (6 bases). Trimming took off 0 bases at V and 10 bases at J, with 11 bases between the two ends. The CDR3 is made up of 13 amino acids. Germline V lookup: CDR1 SGDLS, CDR2 YYNGEE.

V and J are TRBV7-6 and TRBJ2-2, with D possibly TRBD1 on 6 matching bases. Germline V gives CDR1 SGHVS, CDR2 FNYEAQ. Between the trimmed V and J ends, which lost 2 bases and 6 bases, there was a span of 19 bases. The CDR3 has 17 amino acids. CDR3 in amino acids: CASSLWDIPRVPGELFF. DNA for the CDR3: TGTGCCAGCAGCTTATGGGACATTCCGCGGGTACCCGGGGAGCTGTTTTTT.

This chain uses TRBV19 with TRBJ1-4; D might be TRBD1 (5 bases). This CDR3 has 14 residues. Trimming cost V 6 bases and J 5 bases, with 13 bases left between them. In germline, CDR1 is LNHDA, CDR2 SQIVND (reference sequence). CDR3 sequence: CASSDDSRNEKLFF. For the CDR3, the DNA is TGTGCCAGTAGCGACGACAGTAGGAATGAAAAACTGTTTTTT.

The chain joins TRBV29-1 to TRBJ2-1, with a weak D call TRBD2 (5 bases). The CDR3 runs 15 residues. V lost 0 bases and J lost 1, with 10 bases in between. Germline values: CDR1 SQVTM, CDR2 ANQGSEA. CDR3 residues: CSVEDHRGSYNEQFF. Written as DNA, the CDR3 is TGCAGCGTTGAAGATCATCGGGGTTCCTACAATGAGCAGTTCTTC.

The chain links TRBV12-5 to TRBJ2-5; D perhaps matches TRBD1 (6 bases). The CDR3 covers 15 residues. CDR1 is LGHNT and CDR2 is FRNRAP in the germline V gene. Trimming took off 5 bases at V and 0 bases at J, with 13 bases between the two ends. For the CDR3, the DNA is TGTGCTAGTGGTCCCGGTCAGGGGTACCAAGAGACCCAGTACTTC. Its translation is CASGPGQGYQETQYF.

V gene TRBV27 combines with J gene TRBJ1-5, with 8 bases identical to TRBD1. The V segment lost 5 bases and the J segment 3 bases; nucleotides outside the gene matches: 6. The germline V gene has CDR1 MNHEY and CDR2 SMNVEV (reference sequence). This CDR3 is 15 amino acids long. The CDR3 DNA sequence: TGTGCCAGCAGTATAGGACAGGGCGCCAATCAGCCCCAGCATTTT. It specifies CASSIGQGANQPQHF.

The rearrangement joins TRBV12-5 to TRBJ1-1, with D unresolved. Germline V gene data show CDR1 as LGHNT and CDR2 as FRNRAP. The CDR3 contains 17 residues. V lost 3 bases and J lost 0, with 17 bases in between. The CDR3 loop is CASGFSLGRLLNTEAFF. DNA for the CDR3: TGTGCTAGTGGTTTTTCCCTGGGCCGGCTCCTGAACACTGAAGCTTTCTTT.

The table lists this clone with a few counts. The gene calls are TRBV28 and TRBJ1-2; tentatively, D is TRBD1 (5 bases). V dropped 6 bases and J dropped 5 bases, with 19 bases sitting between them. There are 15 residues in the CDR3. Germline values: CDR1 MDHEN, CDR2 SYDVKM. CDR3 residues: CASSLRGWLLYGYTF. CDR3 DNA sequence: TGTGCCAGCAGCCTAAGGGGATGGCTTCTGTATGGCTACACCTTC.